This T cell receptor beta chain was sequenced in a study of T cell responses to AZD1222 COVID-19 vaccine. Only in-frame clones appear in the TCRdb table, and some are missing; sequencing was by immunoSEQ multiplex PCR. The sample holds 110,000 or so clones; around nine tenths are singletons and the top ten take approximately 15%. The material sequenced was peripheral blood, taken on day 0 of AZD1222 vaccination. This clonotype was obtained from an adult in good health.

CDR3 protein: CASKEAGGTDTQYF. The DNA for the CDR3 is TGTGCCAGCAAGGAGGCGGGGGGCACAGATACGCAGTATTTT. V is TRBV27 and J is TRBJ2-3, with TRBD2 identical over 7 bases. The CDR3 totals 14 residues. With 7 bases clipped from V and 1 base from J, the junction kept 5 bases outside the gene matches. Germline assignment: CDR1 MNHEY and CDR2 SMNVEV (reference sequence).